One sample yielded the 17 T cell receptor beta chains listed below, sequenced in a study of Graves' ophthalmopathy and Graves' hyperthyroidism. Scientists amplified the TCR beta CDR3 regions from RNA transcripts. Scientists carried out first-round RT-PCR using HTBI primers and then a second-round multiplex PCR. TCRdb re-derived calls from the multiplex PCR reads in MiXCR, one entry per CDR3 protein. The sample holds 400,000 to 450,000 distinct CDR3 sequences, around 21% seen once. Sequencing used peripheral blood. These receptors were collected from a young woman with stable Graves' hyperthyroidism.

This clonotype has at least ten counts. The chain couples TRBV15 to TRBJ2-7, with D perhaps TRBD1 or TRBD2 (5 bases each). V dropped 3 bases and J dropped 3 bases, with 12 bases sitting between them. Germline assignment: CDR1 LNHNV and CDR2 YYDKDF (reference sequence). CDR3 length: 14 amino acids. CDR3 in DNA: TGTGCCACCAGCAGGAACCTGGGGGACTACGAGCAGTACTTC. This translates into CATSRNLGDYEQYF.

This clonotype appeared many times. CDR3 sequence: CASSTIQGASYEQYF. The DNA for the CDR3 is TGTGCCAGCAGTACAATACAGGGGGCATCCTACGAGCAGTACTTC. This chain connects TRBV28 to TRBJ2-7; 9 nucleotides agree with TRBD1. Germline V lookup: CDR1 MDHEN, CDR2 SYDVKM. This CDR3 comprises 15 residues. After removal of 5 bases from V and 1 base from J, the junction contained 6 bases not matched to a gene.

Details on this clonotype: Sequence at one end of the junction differs from germline and may be a read error. V gene TRBV3-1 combines with J gene TRBJ2-4, with a tentative D call TRBD1 (6 bases). The V gene's germline CDR1 is LGHDT and CDR2 YNNKEL (reference sequence). The CDR3 spans 14 residues. CDR3 nucleotides: TGTGCCAGCAGCCAAGGTCCAGCCAGGGACATTAAGTACTTC. Residues: CASSQGPARDIKYF.

This clonotype showed up many times. J is TRBJ2-7 and V is TRBV25-1; 9 bases are shared with TRBD2. Germline trimming cut 2 bases from V and 3 bases from J; bases unmatched to any gene: 5. This CDR3 is built from 15 residues. Germline loops: CDR1 MGHDK, CDR2 SYGVNS. This CDR3 reads CASSEPLAGYYEQYF. For the CDR3, the DNA is TGTGCCAGCAGTGAACCCCTAGCGGGATACTACGAGCAGTACTTC.

V and J are TRBV6-5 and TRBJ2-5, with a possible D match to TRBD1 (6 bases). Looked up from germline, CDR1 is MNHEY and CDR2 is SVGAGI. The V gene lost 0 bases and the J gene lost 4 bases, with 12 bases spanning the gap. The CDR3 spans 15 residues. This CDR3 reads CASSYSIGTRETQYF. In DNA, the CDR3 is TGTGCCAGCAGTTACTCGATAGGGACACGAGAGACCCAGTACTTC.

This clonotype was counted once. V usage is TRBV28 and J usage is TRBJ2-2, with D perhaps TRBD1 or TRBD2 (5 bases each). The V gene lost 4 bases and the J gene lost 5 bases, with 8 bases spanning the gap. Germline CDR1 is MDHEN and CDR2 is SYDVKM. CDR3 length equals 13 residues. The CDR3, as DNA: TGTGCCAGCAGTTCCGGGGCTACCGGGGAGCTGTTTTTT. It codes for CASSSGATGELFF.

This clonotype was seen many times. This chain connects TRBV9 to TRBJ1-3; D is undetermined. V dropped 0 bases and J dropped 3 bases, with 7 bases sitting between them. The germline CDR1 and CDR2 sequences are SGDLS and YYNGEE. The length of the CDR3 is 14 residues. The chain's CDR3 is CASSVGGFGNTIYF. CDR3 DNA: TGTGCCAGCAGCGTAGGAGGGTTTGGAAACACCATATATTTT.

This clonotype has at least ten counts. The V gene is TRBV4-3, the J gene TRBJ1-5, with D maybe TRBD1 (5 bases). The germline V gene encodes CDR1 LGHNA and CDR2 YSLEER. This CDR3 comprises 15 residues. Between the trimmed V and J ends, which lost 3 bases and 1 base, there was a span of 10 bases. CDR3 sequence (DNA): TGCGCCAGCAGCCACCGGCAGGGAAGCAATCAGCCCCAGCATTTT. This codes for CASSHRQGSNQPQHF.

This clonotype was counted ten times or more. The V call is TRBV20-1, the J call TRBJ2-7, with D perhaps matching TRBD2 (5 bases). This CDR3 is built from 15 residues. With 5 bases removed from V and 2 bases from J, the gap between germline ends came to 19 bases. Per germline, CDR1 DFQATT and CDR2 SNEGSKA (reference sequence). CDR3 loop: CSARRWRGMAYEQYF. CDR3 in DNA: TGCAGTGCTCGGAGGTGGAGAGGGATGGCCTACGAGCAGTACTTC.

This clonotype showed up many times. This rearrangement joins TRBV10-1 to TRBJ2-5; 12 positions match TRBD1. Germline loops: CDR1 WNHNN, CDR2 SYGVQD (reference sequence). The CDR3 length is 15 residues. V shed 5 bases and J 4 bases; nucleotides not matched to a gene: 5. This chain's CDR3 is CASSTPGQGAETQYF. CDR3 DNA: TGCGCCAGCAGTACTCCGGGACAGGGGGCAGAGACCCAGTACTTC.

The chain links TRBV5-5 to TRBJ1-1; D remains ambiguous. Trimming pared 0 bases from V and 0 bases from J, leaving 6 bases between. Germline-derived CDR1 and CDR2 are SGHKS and YYEKEE (reference sequence). The CDR3 consists of 14 residues. CDR3 in amino acids: CASSLEQLNTEAFF. CDR3 bases: TGTGCCAGCAGCTTGGAACAGCTGAACACTGAAGCTTTCTTT.

V is TRBV12-3 or TRBV12-4 and J is TRBJ2-7; possibly TRBD2 for D (6 bases). V lost 5 bases and J lost 6, with 23 bases in between. The CDR3 spans 16 residues. DNA of the CDR3: TGTGCCAGCAGTCCAAAGGGGCTAGCGTTTGCTGTCGAGCAGTACTTC. It is translated as CASSPKGLAFAVEQYF.

The chain is built from TRBV28 and TRBJ2-5, with a weak D call TRBD1 (6 bases). CDR3 length: 14 residues. Looked up from germline, CDR1 is MDHEN and CDR2 is SYDVKM. Trimming removed 3 bases from V and 4 bases from J, with 12 bases in between. The CDR3 is CASSLWGHGETQYF. The CDR3 coding sequence is TGTGCCAGCAGTTTGTGGGGGCATGGAGAGACCCAGTACTTC.

The J gene is TRBJ1-6, the V gene TRBV3-1, with TRBD1 identical over 8 bases. The CDR3 has 16 residues. V shed 3 bases and J 9 bases; nucleotides not matched to a gene: 10. CDR1 and CDR2 (germline): LGHDT, YNNKEL (reference sequence). In nucleotides, the CDR3 is TGTGCCAGCAGCCAGGGACAGGCCGCCGGGATTTCACCCCTCCACTTT. Encoded protein: CASSQGQAAGISPLHF.

This clonotype was picked up many times. This sequence joins TRBV7-9 and TRBJ2-5, with 7 bases aligning to TRBD2. Germline CDR1 reads SEHNR; CDR2 reads FQNEAQ (reference sequence). The V gene end was trimmed by 0 bases and the J gene end by 1 base; junction bases not matched to a gene: 5. This CDR3 region has 16 residues. CDR3 coding DNA: TGTGCCAGCAGCTTAGCGGTGACTAGCAGCCAAGAGACCCAGTACTTC. It is translated as CASSLAVTSSQETQYF.

The chain employs TRBV6-1 and TRBJ2-5, with D possibly being TRBD2 (6 bases). The CDR3 spans 14 residues. CDR1 is MNHNS, CDR2 SASEGT, per germline. The V end was cut by 10 bases, the J end by 0 bases, with 15 bases between. The CDR3 nucleotides read TGTGCCACCGGACCGGAGGGTAACCAAGAGACCCAGTACTTC. Residues: CATGPEGNQETQYF.

The rearrangement uses TRBV27 and TRBJ1-1; D is perhaps TRBD1 (5 bases). The V end was cut by 1 base, the J end by 7 bases, with 10 bases between. The CDR3 length is 13 residues. Per the germline V gene, CDR1 is MNHEY and CDR2 is SMNVEV (reference sequence). The DNA for the CDR3 is TGTGCCAGCAGTTTATGGGGGGACCGTGAAGCTTTCTTT. As protein: CASSLWGDREAFF.